The 28 T cell receptor beta chains in this list originate from one sample, sequenced in a study of shared clonotypes between healthy human individuals. Clones were sequenced by immunoSEQ multiplex PCR, and TCRdb holds only the in-frame ones, with some missing. The sample has around 2.3 million clones, around 95% seen once. The sequenced material came from naive CD4+ T cells sorted from blood. Sample subset: CD45RA+ positively selected. The receptors were sampled from a man younger than 35 in good health.

V gene TRBV18 combines with J gene TRBJ2-3, with 10 bases matching TRBD1. V shed 8 bases and J 6 bases; nucleotides not matched to a gene: 8. This CDR3 comprises 14 residues. Germline loops: CDR1 KGHSH, CDR2 LQKENI. In nucleotides, the CDR3 is TGTGCCAGCCTTGACAGGGGGCAAGGGGATACGCAGTATTTT. Translating gives CASLDRGQGDTQYF.

The chain recombines TRBV6-6 with TRBJ1-1, with TRBD1 matching over 10 bases. The length of the CDR3 is 14 residues. Germline CDR1 is MNHNY and CDR2 is SVGAGI (reference sequence). The V gene end was trimmed by 4 bases and the J gene end by 3 bases; junction bases not matched to a gene: 2. The CDR3 DNA reads TGTGCCAGCAGTTTGGGACAGGGGTACACTGAAGCTTTCTTT. It encodes CASSLGQGYTEAFF.

The chain carries TRBV9 and TRBJ2-7; D unresolved. V dropped 0 bases and J dropped 3 bases, with 10 bases sitting between them. CDR1 and CDR2 (germline): SGDLS, YYNGEE. CDR3 size: 14 residues. The CDR3 region has the DNA TGTGCCAGCAGCGTAGCTCCCGGAAACTACGAGCAGTACTTC. Protein: CASSVAPGNYEQYF.

The gene calls are TRBV19 and TRBJ1-6; D perhaps matches TRBD1 (6 bases). The germline V gene encodes CDR1 LNHDA and CDR2 SQIVND (reference sequence). The length of the CDR3 is 13 residues. Trimming stripped 6 bases from V and 7 bases from J, with 10 bases between. The CDR3 DNA reads TGTGCCAGTAGGGCAGGGGTAAATTCACCCCTCCACTTT. It specifies CASRAGVNSPLHF.

This chain joins TRBV4-3 and TRBJ2-7, with D unresolved. Trimming cost V 0 bases and J 3 bases, with 9 bases left between them. CDR3 size: 14 residues. CDR1 is LGHNA and CDR2 is YSLEER in the germline V gene. The CDR3 DNA follows: TGCGCCAGCAGCCAAGACGATCAGAGCTACGAGCAGTACTTC. This encodes CASSQDDQSYEQYF.

This chain uses TRBV30 with TRBJ1-1; D ambiguous. Looked up from germline, CDR1 is GTSNPN and CDR2 is SVGIG (reference sequence). The CDR3 loop spans 15 amino acids. Between the trimmed V and J ends, which lost 1 base and 4 bases, there was a span of 16 bases. CDR3 in amino acids: CAWSARRTLSTEAFF. The CDR3 coding sequence is TGTGCCTGGAGTGCCCGACGGACCCTGAGCACTGAAGCTTTCTTT.

This clone has a single count. This same CDR3 is encoded by further DNA sequences in the sample. The chain links TRBV28 to TRBJ1-2; TRBD1 agrees at 8 bases. The CDR3 loop spans 14 amino acids. The germline V gene encodes CDR1 MDHEN and CDR2 SYDVKM. Trimming took 5 bases from V and 0 from J; bases not matched to a gene: 2. The CDR3 sequence: CASSPQGANYGYTF. The CDR3 region has the DNA TGTGCCAGCAGTCCACAGGGGGCTAACTATGGCTACACCTTC.

In its sample, this clone was seen once. This sequence joins TRBV19 and TRBJ2-7; 12 bases fit TRBD2. The germline V gene encodes CDR1 LNHDA and CDR2 SQIVND (reference sequence). The CDR3 has 15 residues. J gave up 4 bases and V 6 bases, and 7 bases lay outside the gene matches. CDR3 loop: CASSKASGRAYEQYF. CDR3 bases: TGTGCCAGTAGCAAGGCTAGCGGGAGGGCATACGAGCAGTACTTC.

The chain uses TRBV11-2 and TRBJ2-1; 8 nucleotides match TRBD1. Germline assignment: CDR1 SGHAT and CDR2 FQNNGV. The CDR3 contains 17 residues. The V segment lost 5 bases and the J segment 7 bases; nucleotides outside the gene matches: 16. This CDR3 reads CASSPSTGAGVGNEQFF. CDR3 sequence (DNA): TGTGCCAGCAGCCCCTCGACAGGGGCCGGGGTTGGGAATGAGCAGTTCTTC. The full variable domain, completed using reference TRBV11-2 and TRBJ2-1, is EAGVAQSPRYKIIEKRQSVAFWCNPISGHATLYWYQQILGQGPKLLIQFQNNGVVDDSQLPKDRFSAERLKGVDSTLKIQPAKLEDSAVYLCASSPSTGAGVGNEQFFGPGTRLTVL.

This rearrangement joins TRBV30 to TRBJ2-1, with TRBD1 matching over 9 bases. With V trimmed by 0 bases and J by 12 bases, 12 bases remained unmatched. Germline values: CDR1 GTSNPN, CDR2 SVGIG (reference sequence). CDR3 size: 15 residues. CDR3: CAWSVLGQGFWGQFF. The CDR3 DNA follows: TGTGCCTGGAGTGTACTTGGACAGGGGTTTTGGGGGCAGTTCTTC.

The chain links TRBV6-6 to TRBJ1-2, with D tentatively TRBD1 (6 bases). Germline V CDR1 and CDR2: MNHNY, SVGAGI (reference sequence). This CDR3 spans 14 amino acids. With 2 bases removed from V and 3 bases from J, the gap between germline ends came to 10 bases. This CDR3 reads CASSYGQSDYGYTF. The CDR3 region has the DNA TGTGCCAGCAGTTACGGACAGAGCGACTATGGCTACACCTTC.

The CDR3 spells CASSLVSGPSTEAFF. As DNA, the CDR3 is TGTGCCAGCAGCTTGGTCTCAGGGCCTAGCACTGAAGCTTTCTTT. The V gene is TRBV7-9, the J gene TRBJ1-1; TRBD1 might be the D (5 bases). Looked up from germline, CDR1 is SEHNR and CDR2 is FQNEAQ (reference sequence). The CDR3 totals 15 residues. V was shortened by 3 bases and J by 4 bases, with 15 bases between the two germline ends.

The CDR3 bases are TGTGCCAGCAGTTCGGGGGGGGCACAGGAGGATACGCAGTATTTT. It encodes CASSSGGAQEDTQYF. The J gene is TRBJ2-3, the V gene TRBV28; 8 bases line up with TRBD2. CDR3 size: 15 residues. Germline V lookup: CDR1 MDHEN, CDR2 SYDVKM. J gave up 6 bases and V 4 bases, and 9 bases lay outside the gene matches.

The chain is built from TRBV7-6 and TRBJ2-7, with D tentatively TRBD2 (6 bases). The CDR3 extends over 15 amino acids. V was cut by 5 bases and J by 0 bases, with 14 bases left in between. In germline, CDR1 is SGHVS, CDR2 FNYEAQ. The CDR3 protein is CASSPVAGSSYEQYF. Here the CDR3 DNA reads TGTGCCAGCAGCCCCGTGGCGGGGTCCTCCTACGAGCAGTACTTC.

This chain connects TRBV7-2 to TRBJ2-5, with TRBD2 identical over 9 bases. CDR3 size: 16 residues. CDR1 and CDR2 from the germline V gene are SGHTA and FQGNSA. Germline trimming cut 6 bases from V and 3 bases from J; bases unmatched to any gene: 11. This CDR3 reads CASRPGISGRKETQYF. CDR3 nucleotides: TGTGCCAGCAGACCAGGGATAAGCGGGAGGAAAGAGACCCAGTACTTC.

CDR3 nucleotide sequence: TGTGCCAGCTCACCGGGGACCGACGCTGGAGAGCAGTACTTC. It translates to CASSPGTDAGEQYF. The chain has TRBV18 and TRBJ2-7, with D perhaps given as TRBD1 or TRBD2 (5 bases each). The V gene's germline CDR1 is KGHSH and CDR2 LQKENI. V dropped 3 bases and J dropped 7 bases, with 16 bases sitting between them. There are 14 residues in the CDR3.

This chain joins TRBV30 and TRBJ2-2, with 8 bases matching TRBD2. Germline lookup yields CDR1 GTSNPN and CDR2 SVGIG (reference sequence). CDR3 length: 15 amino acids. V was clipped by 1 base and J by 5 bases; unmatched bases: 6. The CDR3 region is CAWSAGLATTGELFF. CDR3 nucleotide sequence: TGTGCCTGGAGTGCAGGACTAGCTACGACCGGGGAGCTGTTTTTT.

The V and J genes are TRBV25-1 and TRBJ1-1; 10 bases are shared with TRBD1. The V gene end was trimmed by 3 bases and the J gene end by 4 bases; junction bases not matched to a gene: 2. Germline V lookup: CDR1 MGHDK, CDR2 SYGVNS. The CDR3 sequence is 14 residues long. The CDR3 DNA reads TGTGCCAGCAGTGACTGGACAGGGGGCACTGAAGCTTTCTTT. Protein: CASSDWTGGTEAFF.

This chain links TRBV2 with TRBJ1-6, with D unclear. The CDR3 is made up of 17 amino acids. Germline V CDR1 and CDR2: SNHLY, FYNNEI. With 7 bases removed from V and 6 bases from J, the gap between germline ends came to 22 bases. The CDR3 loop is CASKGDFGVDGNSPLHF. The CDR3 DNA sequence: TGTGCCAGCAAAGGAGATTTTGGGGTAGACGGTAATTCACCCCTCCACTTT.

The V gene is TRBV27, the J gene TRBJ2-5, with D perhaps matching TRBD2 (5 bases). The V gene lost 5 bases and the J gene lost 1 base, with 17 bases spanning the gap. The CDR3 length is 16 residues. CDR1 and CDR2 from the germline V gene are MNHEY and SMNVEV (reference sequence). CDR3 sequence reads: CASSLEGPTSQETQYF. CDR3 DNA sequence: TGTGCCAGCAGTCTCGAGGGCCCCACCTCCCAAGAGACCCAGTACTTC.

The V call is TRBV30, the J call TRBJ1-2; perhaps TRBD1 as D (5 bases). The V end was cut by 3 bases, the J end by 4 bases, with 12 bases between. This CDR3 region has 13 residues. The germline gives CDR1 GTSNPN, CDR2 SVGIG (reference sequence). The CDR3: CAWSLGLGYGYTF. The CDR3 bases are TGTGCCTGGAGCCTGGGGCTGGGCTATGGCTACACCTTC.

This rearrangement joins TRBV6-5 to TRBJ2-2; 8 bases fit TRBD1. Per germline, CDR1 MNHEY and CDR2 SVGAGI. J gave up 4 bases and V 5 bases, and 6 bases lay outside the gene matches. This CDR3 has 15 residues. The CDR3 spells CASSPDRGATGELFF. In nucleotides, the CDR3 is TGTGCCAGCAGTCCTGACAGGGGTGCCACCGGGGAGCTGTTTTTT.

This clone was recorded once. The junction shows a germline mismatch at one end, possibly a read error. The chain links TRBV7-7 to TRBJ2-5; D remains ambiguous. The CDR3 covers 12 residues. Germline V lookup: CDR1 SSHAT, CDR2 FNYEAQ (reference sequence). The CDR3 DNA reads TGTGCTAGCAGCTCAGGAACAGAGACCCAGTACTTC. It yields the protein CASSSGTETQYF.

This chain uses TRBV7-2 with TRBJ2-2; 10 nucleotides align to TRBD2. This CDR3 is built from 15 residues. V lost 4 bases, J lost 3 bases, and 2 bases stayed unmatched. Germline V gene data show CDR1 as SGHTA and CDR2 as FQGNSA. CDR3 sequence: CASSWTSGDTGELFF. CDR3 in DNA: TGTGCCAGCAGCTGGACTAGCGGCGACACCGGGGAGCTGTTTTTT.

The chain joins TRBV19 to TRBJ1-3; TRBD1 matches at 8 bases. This CDR3 spans 16 amino acids. The V segment lost 4 bases and the J segment 0 bases; nucleotides outside the gene matches: 5. Germline CDR1 LNHDA, CDR2 SQIVND (reference sequence). CDR3 amino acids: CASSTTGEASGNTIYF. As DNA, the CDR3 is TGTGCCAGTAGTACGACAGGGGAGGCCTCTGGAAACACCATATATTTT.

The chain uses TRBV2 and TRBJ1-5; a possible D gene is TRBD1 (6 bases). The CDR3 length is 14 residues. V was shortened by 6 bases and J by 6 bases, with 15 bases between the two germline ends. Germline lookup yields CDR1 SNHLY and CDR2 FYNNEI. CDR3 region: CASRKGGAGQPQHF. CDR3 DNA sequence: TGTGCCAGCAGGAAGGGGGGGGCAGGTCAGCCCCAGCATTTT.

V usage is TRBV4-1 and J usage is TRBJ2-4, with 9 bases lining up with TRBD1. Germline CDR1 reads MGHRA; CDR2 reads YSYEKL. Trimming at V came to 3 bases and at J to 5 bases, leaving 17 bases not matched to a gene. This CDR3 is built from 19 residues. This CDR3 is CASSQWGQGGRTDQNIQYF. The CDR3 region has the DNA TGCGCCAGCAGCCAGTGGGGACAGGGAGGGCGGACTGACCAAAACATTCAGTACTTC.

This clone has only one observation. The V call is TRBV5-6, the J call TRBJ1-2, with D tentatively TRBD1 (6 bases). The CDR3 has 14 amino acids. In germline, CDR1 is SGHDT, CDR2 YYEEEE. Trimming took off 5 bases at V and 0 bases at J, with 11 bases between the two ends. CDR3 nucleotides: TGTGCCAGCAGTGGACAGTTCCCTAACTATGGCTACACCTTC. Translated: CASSGQFPNYGYTF. The whole variable domain, filled in from reference TRBV5-6 and TRBJ1-2, reads DAGVTQSPTHLIKTRGQQVTLRCSPKSGHDTVSWYQQALGQGPQFIFQYYEEEERQRGNFPDRFSGHQFPNYSSELNVNALLLGDSALYLCASSGQFPNYGYTFGSGTRLTVV.